One and the same sample provided the 29 T cell receptor beta chains below, sequenced in a study of blood T cell repertoires in COVID-19. The repertoire was sequenced with immunoSEQ multiplex PCR; TCRdb's copy has only in-frame clones and lacks some. The data contain 200,000 to 250,000 clones, approximately 86% of them singletons. Material: PBMCs or T cells enriched from blood (not recorded which). The receptors stem from a woman aged 45-65 years with acute COVID-19.

V gene TRBV5-4 combines with J gene TRBJ1-1; 7 bases map to TRBD1. Unmatched junction bases numbered 6, after V lost 2 bases and J lost 5 bases. This CDR3 comprises 14 residues. Germline V lookup: CDR1 SGHNT, CDR2 YYREEE (reference sequence). This CDR3 is CASSFQTGRTEAFF. CDR3 in DNA: TGTGCCAGCAGCTTCCAGACAGGGAGAACTGAAGCTTTCTTT. Complete variable domain (other parts from reference TRBV5-4 and TRBJ1-1): ETGVTQSPTHLIKTRGQQVTLRCSSQSGHNTVSWYQQALGQGPQFIFQYYREEENGRGNFPPRFSGLQFPNYSSELNVNALELDDSALYLCASSFQTGRTEAFFGQGTRLTVV.

This clone was seen a handful of times. The CDR3 reads CASSPAGYTEAFF. The CDR3 DNA sequence: TGTGCCAGCTCACCCGCGGGTTACACTGAAGCTTTCTTT. V and J are TRBV18 and TRBJ1-1; D is ambiguous. CDR3 length: 13 amino acids. V was cut by 3 bases and J by 3 bases, with 8 bases left in between. CDR1 KGHSH and CDR2 LQKENI come from the germline V gene.

This clone was counted only a few times. The gene calls are TRBV27 and TRBJ1-2; TRBD1 agrees at 9 bases. Germline V lookup: CDR1 MNHEY, CDR2 SMNVEV (reference sequence). V shed 6 bases and J 4 bases; nucleotides not matched to a gene: 6. This CDR3 contains 14 residues. The CDR3 DNA sequence: TGTGCCAGCAGGAGGACAGGGGAAACCTATGGCTACACCTTC. Translation gives CASRRTGETYGYTF.

The chain employs TRBV28 and TRBJ1-1; possibly TRBD1 for D (5 bases). The germline CDR1 and CDR2 sequences are MDHEN and SYDVKM. V was trimmed by 2 bases and J by 4 bases, leaving 20 bases between them. The length of the CDR3 is 17 residues. CDR3 sequence reads: CASSLLQGLGRSTEAFF. CDR3 nucleotides: TGTGCCAGCAGTTTACTCCAGGGTCTCGGTAGGAGCACTGAAGCTTTCTTT. Using reference TRBV28 and TRBJ1-1 for the parts outside the CDR3, the full variable domain is DVKVTQSSRYLVKRTGEKVFLECVQDMDHENMFWYRQDPGLGLRLIYFSYDVKMKEKGDIPEGYSVSREKKERFSLILESASTNQTSMYLCASSLLQGLGRSTEAFFGQGTRLTVV.

This clone was seen once. In DNA form, the CDR3 reads TGTGCCAGCAGTTTAGTGGGGCATGCAACTAATGAAAAACTGTTTTTT. Translation: CASSLVGHATNEKLFF. The rearrangement joins TRBV28 to TRBJ1-4, with a tentative D call TRBD1 (5 bases). V lost 2 bases and J 0 bases, leaving 10 bases between the germline ends. The CDR3 loop spans 16 amino acids. Germline V gene data show CDR1 as MDHEN and CDR2 as SYDVKM.

This clone was seen a handful of times. This rearrangement joins TRBV3-1 (or the pseudogene TRBV3-2) to TRBJ2-1, with 9 bases lining up with TRBD2. The length of the CDR3 is 14 residues. V lost 4 bases to trimming and J lost 15 bases; unmatched junction nucleotides: 13. CDR1 LGHDT and CDR2 YNNKEL come from the germline V gene (reference sequence). Here the CDR3 DNA reads TGTGCCAGCAGCCGTAAAGGCGGGAGGGTACCGGCGTTCTTC. Amino acid sequence: CASSRKGGRVPAFF.

The chain carries TRBV12-2 and TRBJ2-7; the D call TRBD2 from the table was never checked on the DNA. TRBV12-2 represents a pseudogene. This CDR3 comprises 20 residues. The CDR3 DNA follows: TGTGCAAGTCGCTTAGGGGTTACTAGCGGGTTCTTCCTTTTCTCCTACGAGCAGTACTTC. Translated, it gives CASRLGVTSGFFLFSYEQYF.

V is TRBV20-1 and J is TRBJ2-3, with TRBD2 as a possible D gene (5 bases). Between the trimmed V and J ends, which lost 3 bases and 6 bases, there was a span of 7 bases. The CDR3 has 11 amino acids. CDR1 is DFQATT, CDR2 SNEGSKA, per germline (reference sequence). The CDR3 here is CSASRRDTQYF. CDR3 DNA sequence: TGCAGTGCTAGTAGGAGGGATACGCAGTATTTT.

The V and J genes are TRBV3-1 (or the pseudogene TRBV3-2) and TRBJ2-7, with TRBD1 matching 12 bases. The CDR3 has 15 residues. The V segment lost 5 bases and the J segment 3 bases; nucleotides outside the gene matches: 5. Germline values: CDR1 LGHDT, CDR2 YNNKEL (reference sequence). This CDR3 is CASSSRDRGLYEQYF. In DNA form, the CDR3 reads TGTGCCAGCAGCTCCCGGGACAGGGGGCTCTACGAGCAGTACTTC.

The chain combines TRBV7-2 with TRBJ2-1; the D is unclear. This CDR3 contains 13 residues. V lost 4 bases, J lost 1 base, and 5 bases lay in between. Germline loops: CDR1 SGHTA, CDR2 FQGNSA. The CDR3 nucleotides are TGTGCCAGCAGCTCCCGTTCCTACAATGAGCAGTTCTTC. Translated: CASSSRSYNEQFF.

V is TRBV12-3 or TRBV12-4 and J is TRBJ2-7, with D unclear. The V gene lost 6 bases and the J gene lost 0 bases, with 9 bases spanning the gap. This CDR3 region has 13 residues. CDR3 loop: CASRTTGSYEQYF. Written as DNA, the CDR3 is TGTGCCAGCAGGACAACCGGCTCCTACGAGCAGTACTTC.

This sequence joins TRBV7-2 and TRBJ1-2; 9 bases line up with TRBD1. CDR1 is SGHTA, CDR2 FQGNSA, per germline. V was pared by 5 bases and J by 8 bases, with 9 bases of the junction left unmatched. This CDR3 comprises 14 residues. This chain's CDR3 is CASSQQGARGGYTF. CDR3 DNA: TGTGCCAGCAGCCAACAGGGGGCGCGTGGAGGCTACACCTTC.

The sample holds one count of this clone. The chain uses TRBV19 and TRBJ1-2; tentative D call: TRBD1 (6 bases). This CDR3 spans 12 amino acids. The ends were cut back, 7 bases at V and 4 bases at J, with 10 bases in the middle. From germline, CDR1 is LNHDA and CDR2 SQIVND (reference sequence). This chain's CDR3 is CASTPQGYGYTF. The CDR3 coding sequence is TGTGCCAGTACCCCACAGGGCTATGGCTACACCTTC.

In DNA form, the CDR3 reads TGTGCCAGCAGCGGGAGACAGGGGGGCGAGCAGTACTTC. This translates into CASSGRQGGEQYF. This chain connects TRBV9 to TRBJ2-7; 9 nucleotides match TRBD1. The CDR3 is 13 amino acids. Germline CDR1 reads SGDLS; CDR2 reads YYNGEE. Unmatched junction bases numbered 4, after V lost 3 bases and J lost 6 bases.

The chain couples TRBV7-2 to TRBJ1-4, with D maybe TRBD1 (5 bases). This CDR3 is built from 15 residues. CDR1 and CDR2 from the germline V gene are SGHTA and FQGNSA. Trimming took off 1 base at V and 2 bases at J, with 8 bases between the two ends. This CDR3 reads CASSLGGYTNEKLFF. The DNA for the CDR3 is TGTGCCAGCAGCTTAGGGGGCTACACTAATGAAAAACTGTTTTTT.

V and J are TRBV5-1 and TRBJ2-1; 15 nucleotides line up with TRBD2. Unmatched junction bases numbered 7, after V lost 3 bases and J lost 0 bases. This CDR3 contains 19 residues. CDR1 and CDR2 from the germline V gene are SGHRS and YFSETQ. CDR3 sequence (DNA): TGCGCCAGCAGCTCACGGACTAGCGGGAGGGCGAGCTCCTACAATGAGCAGTTCTTC. Its protein is CASSSRTSGRASSYNEQFF.

The V gene is TRBV5-5, the J gene TRBJ1-6, with 9 bases fitting TRBD1. The V gene's germline CDR1 is SGHKS and CDR2 YYEKEE (reference sequence). The V and J ends lost 4 bases and 7 bases, in that order; junction bases with no gene match: 3. The CDR3 is 14 amino acids. CDR3 protein: CASSRGTGNSPLHF. In DNA, the CDR3 is TGTGCCAGCAGCCGAGGGACAGGGAATTCACCCCTCCACTTT.

The rearrangement uses TRBV27 and TRBJ2-1, with 10 bases lining up with TRBD2. The J segment lost 3 bases and the V segment lost 8 bases, leaving 4 bases of the junction unmatched. Germline V gene lookup returns CDR1 MNHEY and CDR2 SMNVEV (reference sequence). The CDR3 totals 14 residues. The CDR3 spells CASSLAGDYNEQFF. The CDR3 DNA is TGTGCCAGCTCCCTAGCGGGAGACTACAATGAGCAGTTCTTC.

The chain carries TRBV5-4 and TRBJ1-2; 8 nucleotides match TRBD1. Germline CDR1 and CDR2: SGHNT and YYREEE (reference sequence). The CDR3 covers 16 residues. Trimming at V came to 4 bases and at J to 1 base, leaving 9 bases not matched to a gene. Written as DNA, the CDR3 is TGTGCCAGCAGCGTCCAGGGGGCAGTCTTTAACTATGGCTACACCTTC. This codes for CASSVQGAVFNYGYTF.

The chain has TRBV28 and TRBJ1-5; D is unclear. Germline V gene data show CDR1 as MDHEN and CDR2 as SYDVKM. Trimming cost V 7 bases and J 2 bases, with 9 bases left between them. CDR3 size: 13 residues. The CDR3 here is CASTVQGNQPQHF. In DNA form, the CDR3 reads TGTGCCAGCACCGTCCAGGGCAATCAGCCCCAGCATTTT. Full variable domain (rest looked up from reference TRBV28 and TRBJ1-5): DVKVTQSSRYLVKRTGEKVFLECVQDMDHENMFWYRQDPGLGLRLIYFSYDVKMKEKGDIPEGYSVSREKKERFSLILESASTNQTSMYLCASTVQGNQPQHFGDGTRLSIL.

The chain's CDR3 is CASSLAGQGTYEQYF. In DNA, the CDR3 is TGCGCCAGCAGCTTGGCGGGACAGGGGACCTACGAGCAGTACTTC. V usage is TRBV5-1 and J usage is TRBJ2-7, with 10 bases fitting TRBD1. This CDR3 has 15 residues. The V and J ends lost 0 bases and 2 bases, in that order; junction bases with no gene match: 2. Looked up from germline, CDR1 is SGHRS and CDR2 is YFSETQ.

The chain uses TRBV18 and TRBJ1-2; a weak D match, TRBD1 (5 bases). The CDR3 is made up of 15 amino acids. Germline-derived CDR1 and CDR2 are KGHSH and LQKENI. Trimming removed 3 bases at V and 1 base at J, with 12 bases between. The CDR3 loop is CASSPPGTINYGYTF. The CDR3 DNA follows: TGTGCCAGCTCACCCCCGGGGACTATTAACTATGGCTACACCTTC.

This clone was counted once. The V call is TRBV18, the J call TRBJ1-4; 7 bases fit TRBD1. V lost 4 bases, J lost 5 bases, and 4 bases stayed unmatched. Germline-derived CDR1 and CDR2 are KGHSH and LQKENI. CDR3 length equals 14 residues. The DNA for the CDR3 is TGTGCCAGCTCACTGGGGACAGTCAATGAAAAACTGTTTTTT. Translated: CASSLGTVNEKLFF.

The chain carries TRBV7-9 and TRBJ1-2, with 7 bases lining up with TRBD1. Germline-derived CDR1 and CDR2 are SEHNR and FQNEAQ (reference sequence). V lost 4 bases to trimming and J lost 4 bases; unmatched junction nucleotides: 3. The CDR3 spans 13 residues. The CDR3 DNA sequence: TGTGCCAGCAGCTCCGGGACAGTCTATGGCTACACCTTC. It yields the protein CASSSGTVYGYTF.

V gene TRBV19 combines with J gene TRBJ1-1; TRBD1 might be the D (6 bases). CDR1 is LNHDA and CDR2 is SQIVND in the germline V gene (reference sequence). Trimming stripped 6 bases from V and 3 bases from J, with 8 bases between. The CDR3 extends over 12 amino acids. The CDR3 DNA reads TGTGCCAGTAGCAAGGGGGACACTGAAGCTTTCTTT. Residues: CASSKGDTEAFF.

V is TRBV4-3 and J is TRBJ2-1; 10 bases map to TRBD1. Trimming removed 0 bases from V and 3 bases from J; junction bases left unmatched: 2. The CDR3 has 16 residues. Germline CDR1 reads LGHNA; CDR2 reads YSLEER. CDR3 coding DNA: TGCGCCAGCAGCCAAGAATGGACAGGGGGCTACAATGAGCAGTTCTTC. Its protein product is CASSQEWTGGYNEQFF.

This rearrangement joins TRBV28 to TRBJ2-7; no firm D call. The CDR3 is 14 residues long. Trimming left V 7 bases short and J 0 bases short, with 13 bases between. Germline loops: CDR1 MDHEN, CDR2 SYDVKM. The CDR3 here is CASNDLLSSYEQYF. Written as DNA, the CDR3 is TGTGCCAGCAATGATCTCCTGAGCTCCTACGAGCAGTACTTC.

This sequence joins TRBV11-2 and TRBJ2-7; TRBD2 agrees at 11 bases. Germline assignment: CDR1 SGHAT and CDR2 FQNNGV. The V and J ends lost 0 bases and 5 bases, in that order; junction bases with no gene match: 3. The CDR3 sequence is 15 residues long. The CDR3 bases are TGTGCCAGCAGCTTAGATCTAGCGGGAGGTGACGAGCAGTACTTC. Protein: CASSLDLAGGDEQYF. The entire variable domain, with the rest obtained from reference TRBV11-2 and TRBJ2-7, is as follows: EAGVAQSPRYKIIEKRQSVAFWCNPISGHATLYWYQQILGQGPKLLIQFQNNGVVDDSQLPKDRFSAERLKGVDSTLKIQPAKLEDSAVYLCASSLDLAGGDEQYFGPGTRLTVT.

The J gene is TRBJ1-3, the V gene TRBV5-1, with D tentatively TRBD1 (5 bases). The CDR3 length is 16 residues. Germline V gives CDR1 SGHRS, CDR2 YFSETQ. V lost 4 bases and J 0 bases, leaving 14 bases between the germline ends. The CDR3 reads CASSPGGAASGNTIYF. In DNA form, the CDR3 reads TGCGCCAGCAGCCCCGGCGGGGCGGCCTCTGGAAACACCATATATTTT.